The 27 T cell receptor beta chains below all came from one sample that was sequenced in a study of graft-versus-host responses after intestinal transplantation. No antigen has been identified for these receptors. The table came from immunoSEQ multiplex PCR; TCRdb's copy has only in-frame clones and leaves some out. The data contain about 92,000 clones, around nine tenths of them seen just once; the ten biggest clones take up 5% to 6.5%. This specimen was unstimulated CD8+ T cells sorted from spleen or lymph node cells, taken before intestinal transplant. The source of these receptors is a human donor who received an intestinal transplant.

The rearrangement joins TRBV11-2 to TRBJ1-1, with D possibly TRBD1 on 6 matching bases. V lost 3 bases and J 6 bases, leaving 11 bases between the germline ends. The germline V gene has CDR1 SGHAT and CDR2 FQNNGV. The CDR3 covers 13 residues. CDR3 region: CASSFDGGPEAFF. CDR3 nucleotides: TGTGCCAGCAGCTTCGACGGGGGCCCTGAAGCTTTCTTT.

This clone was recorded only once. The chain recombines TRBV6-5 with TRBJ2-1, with a tentative D call TRBD1 (6 bases). V gave up 6 bases and J gave up 0 bases, with 9 bases separating them. Per germline, CDR1 MNHEY and CDR2 SVGAGI. The CDR3 is made up of 14 amino acids. In DNA, the CDR3 is TGTGCCAGCAGACAGGGTCCCTCCTACAATGAGCAGTTCTTC. Translation: CASRQGPSYNEQFF.

The chain recombines TRBV5-6 with TRBJ2-7; 8 positions match TRBD2. This CDR3 comprises 14 residues. Germline V lookup: CDR1 SGHDT, CDR2 YYEEEE. Trimming at V came to 0 bases and at J to 5 bases, leaving 4 bases not matched to a gene. In DNA, the CDR3 is TGTGCCAGCAGCTTGGGACTAGCGATGGACGAGCAGTACTTC. It specifies CASSLGLAMDEQYF.

The chain is built from TRBV4-1 and TRBJ2-5, with 13 bases aligning to TRBD2. The CDR3 extends over 14 amino acids. The V gene end was trimmed by 6 bases and the J gene end by 5 bases; junction bases not matched to a gene: 3. The germline V gene encodes CDR1 MGHRA and CDR2 YSYEKL. CDR3 sequence reads: CASSRTSGSETQYF. The CDR3 DNA reads TGCGCCAGCAGTCGGACTAGCGGGAGTGAGACCCAGTACTTC.

V is TRBV7-9 and J is TRBJ2-3; the D is unclear. V lost 1 base and J lost 0, with 11 bases in between. CDR3 length: 16 residues. Germline V CDR1 and CDR2: SEHNR, FQNEAQ (reference sequence). The CDR3 here is CASSLGVMVSTDTQYF. CDR3 DNA: TGTGCCAGCAGCTTAGGGGTCATGGTGAGCACAGATACGCAGTATTTT.

The genes are TRBV5-1 and TRBJ2-7, with 8 bases identical to TRBD2. The CDR3 has 14 residues. After removal of 2 bases from V and 2 bases from J, the junction contained 3 bases not matched to a gene. Germline assignment: CDR1 SGHRS and CDR2 YFSETQ. The CDR3: CASSFYGGAYEQYF. As DNA, the CDR3 is TGCGCCAGCAGCTTTTACGGGGGGGCCTACGAGCAGTACTTC.

This clone came up once. CDR3 in DNA: TGTGCCAGCTCCCGAGAGATCCTGCCCCTCCACTTT. This translates into CASSREILPLHF. The chain joins TRBV18 to TRBJ1-6; D is uncertain. CDR1 is KGHSH and CDR2 is LQKENI in the germline V gene. Trimming removed 6 bases at V and 13 bases at J, with 13 bases between. This CDR3 comprises 12 residues.

This clone was found once. This chain uses TRBV27 with TRBJ2-7; D may be TRBD2 (5 bases). V was pared by 0 bases and J by 3 bases, with 6 bases between. From germline, CDR1 is MNHEY and CDR2 SMNVEV (reference sequence). The CDR3 runs to 13 residues. CDR3: CASSLSGIYEQYF. The CDR3 region has the DNA TGTGCCAGCAGTTTATCCGGGATCTACGAGCAGTACTTC.

This clone was detected only once. The V call is TRBV11-2, the J call TRBJ2-1; D unclear. This CDR3 is built from 11 residues. CDR1 is SGHAT and CDR2 is FQNNGV in the germline V gene. V was clipped by 8 bases and J by 7 bases, with 9 bases between them. The CDR3 DNA follows: TGTGCCAGCGCGCAACCGAATGAGCAGTTCTTC. Translated, it gives CASAQPNEQFF.

The chain joins TRBV7-6 to TRBJ2-5; D ambiguous. V was trimmed by 3 bases and J by 1 base, leaving 0 bases between them. Germline-derived CDR1 and CDR2 are SGHVS and FNYEAQ. This CDR3 contains 11 residues. CDR3 loop: CASSFQETQYF. The CDR3 region has the DNA TGTGCCAGCAGCTTCCAAGAGACCCAGTACTTC.

V usage is TRBV19 and J usage is TRBJ2-1; TRBD2 matches at 10 bases. The CDR3 length is 16 residues. Germline CDR1 reads LNHDA; CDR2 reads SQIVND (reference sequence). Trimming cost V 1 base and J 6 bases; bases outside gene matches: 6. CDR3 in amino acids: CASSIVLAGYFNEQFF. CDR3 sequence (DNA): TGTGCCAGTAGTATAGTACTAGCGGGATATTTCAATGAGCAGTTCTTC.

This chain links TRBV29-1 with TRBJ2-7; D possibly corresponds to TRBD1 (6 bases). CDR1 is SQVTM, CDR2 ANQGSEA, per germline. V lost 1 base and J lost 4, with 11 bases in between. The length of the CDR3 is 13 residues. CDR3 in DNA: TGCAGCGTTGAAGGGGGGCTCGGATACGAGCAGTACTTC. It yields the protein CSVEGGLGYEQYF.

The J gene is TRBJ2-7, the V gene TRBV6-5, with D unresolved. There are 14 residues in the CDR3. V lost 6 bases, J lost 2 bases, and 14 bases lay in between. Germline CDR1 and CDR2: MNHEY and SVGAGI. CDR3 nucleotide sequence: TGTGCCAGCAGCCCCATAACCACTACCTACGAGCAGTACTTC. Protein sequence: CASSPITTTYEQYF.

This clone was counted once. CDR3 in DNA: TGTGCCAGCAGTTTCAAAGTCGAGACCCAGTACTTC. It codes for CASSFKVETQYF. This chain joins TRBV28 and TRBJ2-5; the D is unclear. Trimming took off 3 bases at V and 5 bases at J, with 7 bases between the two ends. The CDR3 runs to 12 residues. Germline-derived CDR1 and CDR2 are MDHEN and SYDVKM.

V usage is TRBV2 and J usage is TRBJ2-7; TRBD2 aligns across 16 bases. Trimming cost V 8 bases and J 4 bases; bases outside gene matches: 8. Germline-derived CDR1 and CDR2 are SNHLY and FYNNEI. The CDR3 loop spans 16 amino acids. In DNA form, the CDR3 reads TGTGCCAGCGGGGATGGGACTAGCGGGAGGGGGTACGAGCAGTACTTC. It specifies CASGDGTSGRGYEQYF.

The chain carries TRBV5-6 and TRBJ1-6; no clear D gene. CDR3 length equals 12 residues. With 2 bases removed from V and 6 bases from J, the gap between germline ends came to 3 bases. Germline values: CDR1 SGHDT, CDR2 YYEEEE. The CDR3 here is CASSFFNSPLHF. The CDR3 DNA is TGTGCCAGCAGCTTCTTTAATTCACCCCTCCACTTT.

In this sample, this clone turned up once. J is TRBJ2-7 and V is TRBV4-1; TRBD2 is a possible D gene (5 bases). V was cut by 2 bases and J by 13 bases, with 18 bases left in between. Germline V gene sequence: CDR1 MGHRA, CDR2 YSYEKL. The CDR3 contains 13 residues. CDR3 bases: TGCGCCAGCAGCCAATTCCCCCCGGGGAGCTTATACTTC. Amino acid sequence: CASSQFPPGSLYF.

V usage is TRBV5-4 and J usage is TRBJ1-1; D unclear. The CDR3 has 13 amino acids. Trimming removed 0 bases from V and 0 bases from J, with 3 bases in between. The germline CDR1 and CDR2 sequences are SGHNT and YYREEE (reference sequence). Here the CDR3 reads CASSLVMNTEAFF. The CDR3 DNA follows: TGTGCCAGCAGCTTGGTTATGAACACTGAAGCTTTCTTT.

This chain connects TRBV5-4 to TRBJ2-7; 8 bases map to TRBD1. From germline, CDR1 is SGHNT and CDR2 YYREEE (reference sequence). V lost 4 bases and J lost 4; bases outside the gene matches: 7. The CDR3 extends over 14 amino acids. The CDR3, as DNA: TGTGCCAGCAGCCCCACAGGGGGGCTGTACGAGCAGTACTTC. Amino acids: CASSPTGGLYEQYF.

Details on this clone: The same CDR3 also results from other DNA sequences found in this sample. The chain couples TRBV9 to TRBJ2-7; D possibly corresponds to TRBD1 (6 bases). CDR3 length: 14 residues. Looked up from germline, CDR1 is SGDLS and CDR2 is YYNGEE. The V gene lost 0 bases and the J gene lost 4 bases, with 11 bases spanning the gap. This CDR3 is CASSVGHQGYEQYF. DNA of the CDR3: TGTGCCAGCAGCGTAGGACACCAGGGGTACGAGCAGTACTTC.

The table lists this clone with a few counts. The J gene is TRBJ2-3, the V gene TRBV6-6; unclear D gene. Germline V gene sequence: CDR1 MNHNY, CDR2 SVGAGI (reference sequence). V was pared by 1 base and J by 10 bases, with 15 bases between. The CDR3 has 14 amino acids. Written as DNA, the CDR3 is TGTGCCAGCAGTTACTTGTCTGCCCCTCCAGCGCAGTATTTT. Its protein is CASSYLSAPPAQYF.

The J gene is TRBJ1-6, the V gene TRBV5-6, with unresolved D. The ends were cut back, 0 bases at V and 10 bases at J, with 8 bases in the middle. CDR1 SGHDT and CDR2 YYEEEE come from the germline V gene. The CDR3 is 13 amino acids. The CDR3 spells CASSLGNGSPLHF. Written as DNA, the CDR3 is TGTGCCAGCAGCTTGGGGAACGGGTCACCCCTCCACTTT.

The chain employs TRBV7-9 and TRBJ2-7, with 15 bases that match TRBD2. CDR1 and CDR2 from the germline V gene are SEHNR and FQNEAQ (reference sequence). With 5 bases clipped from V and 6 bases from J, the junction kept 5 bases outside the gene matches. The length of the CDR3 is 15 residues. CDR3 loop: CASSNGLAGGSEQYF. CDR3 DNA: TGTGCCAGCAGCAATGGACTAGCGGGGGGGAGCGAGCAGTACTTC.

CDR3 protein: CSVEDRGSYEQYF. In DNA form, the CDR3 reads TGCAGCGTTGAAGATCGCGGTAGCTACGAGCAGTACTTC. J is TRBJ2-7 and V is TRBV29-1, with D unclear. Trimming removed 0 bases from V and 3 bases from J, with 9 bases in between. This CDR3 has 13 residues. Germline CDR1 SQVTM, CDR2 ANQGSEA.

The rearrangement links TRBV9 to TRBJ2-5; the match to TRBD2 covers 8 bases. Losses at the gene ends were 5 bases for V and 1 base for J; bases not matched to a gene: 7. There are 15 residues in the CDR3. The V gene's germline CDR1 is SGDLS and CDR2 YYNGEE. The CDR3 DNA sequence: TGTGCCAGCAGGCGGGGGGAGATGCCCCAAGAGACCCAGTACTTC. Translating gives CASRRGEMPQETQYF. The full variable domain, in which reference TRBV9 and TRBJ2-5 provide the parts outside the CDR3, is DSGVTQTPKHLITATGQRVTLRCSPRSGDLSVYWYQQSLDQGLQFLIQYYNGEERAKGNILERFSAQQFPDLHSELNLSSLELGDSALYFCASRRGEMPQETQYFGPGTRLLVL.

In nucleotides, the CDR3 is TGTGCCAGCAGTGAAGGAAGGACAGGGGGGGCCGGGGAGCTGTTTTTT. Protein: CASSEGRTGGAGELFF. J is TRBJ2-2 and V is TRBV2; 10 positions match TRBD1. V was clipped by 1 base and J by 6 bases; unmatched bases: 5. The CDR3 loop spans 16 amino acids. Per germline, CDR1 SNHLY and CDR2 FYNNEI.

The chain couples TRBV27 to TRBJ2-1; 10 nucleotides match TRBD2. The germline V gene has CDR1 MNHEY and CDR2 SMNVEV (reference sequence). The V and J ends lost 7 bases and 5 bases, in that order; junction bases with no gene match: 11. CDR3 length equals 16 residues. CDR3 sequence reads: CASTSRELAGNNEQFF. The CDR3 nucleotides are TGTGCCAGCACCTCCAGGGAACTAGCGGGAAACAATGAGCAGTTCTTC.